Below, one T cell receptor beta chain is given with its context. Its target is not known. Trimming shortened V by 4 bases and J by 1 base, and 10 bases separated the two germline ends. Germline V gene lookup returns CDR1 SEHNR and CDR2 FQNEAQ (reference sequence). The CDR3 totals 14 residues. The data were taken from a study of cytomegalovirus exposure and HLA in healthy donors. Study-wide results and caveats: It was shown in a later analysis that HLA-associated TCR beta chains were more clonally expanded than other, equally common chains. Several of the most significant clusters appeared, in a later analysis, to be linked to common viral pathogens. Researchers catalogued 164 TCR beta chains as cytomegalovirus-associated. Presence/absence analyses assumed roughly uniform sequencing depth across donors, which may not hold.

Researchers ran the PCR with 60 Vbeta and 13 Jbeta primers. Produced via immunoSEQ multiplex PCR; TCRdb's table is partial and in-frame only. This table has under 200,000 clones, roughly 77% appearing once. Input material: PBMCs. This chain links TRBV7-9 with TRBJ1-1; D is unresolved. This clonotype originated in a woman aged 18-35 years in good health and CMV-seronegative. The chain's CDR3 is CASSSQAPNTEAFF. The CDR3, as DNA: TGTGCCAGCAGCTCGCAGGCCCCGAACACTGAAGCTTTCTTT.